The 6 T cell receptor beta chains below all came from one sample that was sequenced in a study of blood T cell repertoires in COVID-19. Some clones are missing from TCRdb's copy, which holds only in-frame ones; the method was immunoSEQ multiplex PCR. The table records under 95,000 clones, roughly 88% of them present only once. The sample consisted of peripheral blood. Receptors originate from a woman at least 80 years old with active or convalescent COVID-19.

The chain is built from TRBV5-1 and TRBJ1-2; TRBD1 aligns across 8 bases. J lost 7 bases, V lost 0 bases, and 5 bases had no gene match. The CDR3 extends over 14 amino acids. From germline, CDR1 is SGHRS and CDR2 YFSETQ. The CDR3 loop reads CASSLGQGPFGYTF. CDR3 DNA: TGCGCCAGCAGCTTGGGACAGGGGCCCTTTGGCTACACCTTC.

This clone was found a few times. This chain links TRBV6-6 with TRBJ2-2; 10 nucleotides align to TRBD2. V lost 8 bases and J lost 1; bases outside the gene matches: 25. CDR3 size: 22 residues. Germline CDR1 reads MNHNY; CDR2 reads SVGAGI (reference sequence). CDR3 in amino acids: CASRYRGARSGRAVENTGELFF. The CDR3 bases are TGTGCCAGCCGCTATAGGGGCGCGAGGAGCGGGAGGGCCGTAGAGAACACCGGGGAGCTGTTTTTT.

The chain employs TRBV7-2 and TRBJ2-2; tentatively, D is TRBD1 (6 bases). The CDR3 totals 16 residues. Germline loops: CDR1 SGHTA, CDR2 FQGNSA. V was cut by 4 bases and J by 4 bases, with 16 bases left in between. The CDR3 sequence is CASSSKSTGFTGELFF. Here the CDR3 DNA reads TGTGCCAGCAGCTCGAAATCGACAGGATTCACCGGGGAGCTGTTTTTT. Complete variable domain (other parts from reference TRBV7-2 and TRBJ2-2): GAGVSQSPSNKVTEKGKDVELRCDPISGHTALYWYRQSLGQGLEFLIYFQGNSAPDKSGLPSDRFSAERTGGSVSTLTIQRTQQEDSAVYLCASSSKSTGFTGELFFGEGSRLTVL.

The J gene is TRBJ1-5, the V gene TRBV2; D is ambiguous. Trimming shortened V by 1 base and J by 0 bases, and 7 bases separated the two germline ends. The CDR3 has 15 amino acids. Germline assignment: CDR1 SNHLY and CDR2 FYNNEI. The CDR3 is CASSEGRYSNQPQHF. Written as DNA, the CDR3 is TGTGCCAGCAGTGAAGGCAGGTATAGCAATCAGCCCCAGCATTTT.

V gene TRBV7-3 combines with J gene TRBJ2-5; TRBD2 aligns across 9 bases. Per germline, CDR1 SGHTA and CDR2 FQGTGA. Trimming took 5 bases from V and 4 from J; bases not matched to a gene: 2. The CDR3 length is 13 residues. The CDR3: CASSPRGGETQYF. The CDR3 nucleotides read TGTGCCAGCAGCCCGCGGGGGGGAGAGACCCAGTACTTC.

Here the CDR3 DNA reads TGTGCCAGCAGCTTACAAGTCAGGACCCAGTACTTC. This encodes CASSLQVRTQYF. The chain is built from TRBV11-2 and TRBJ2-5; D uncertain. Germline V lookup: CDR1 SGHAT, CDR2 FQNNGV. CDR3 size: 12 residues. Trimming took 2 bases from V and 7 from J, leaving 8 bases between them.